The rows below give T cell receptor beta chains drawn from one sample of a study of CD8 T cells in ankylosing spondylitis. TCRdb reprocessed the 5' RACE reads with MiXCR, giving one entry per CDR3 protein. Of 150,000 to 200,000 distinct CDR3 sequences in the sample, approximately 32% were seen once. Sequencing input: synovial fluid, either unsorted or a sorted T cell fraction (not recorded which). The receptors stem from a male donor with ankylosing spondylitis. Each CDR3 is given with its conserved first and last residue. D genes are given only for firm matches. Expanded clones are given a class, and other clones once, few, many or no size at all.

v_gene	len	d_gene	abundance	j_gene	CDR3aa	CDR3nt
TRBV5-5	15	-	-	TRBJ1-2	CASSLGGNLNYGYTF	TGTGCCAGCAGCTTGGGAGGAAACCTGAACTATGGCTACACCTTC
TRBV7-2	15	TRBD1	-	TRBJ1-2	CASSPGDSRYGGYTF	TGTGCCAGCAGCCCGGGGGACAGTCGCTATGGAGGCTACACCTTC
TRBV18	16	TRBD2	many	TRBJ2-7	CASSPQRAGASGEQYF	TGTGCCAGCTCACCCCAAAGAGCGGGAGCCTCGGGGGAGCAGTACTTC
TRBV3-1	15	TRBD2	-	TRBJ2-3	CASTRSGRATDTQYF	TGTGCCAGCACACGTAGCGGGAGGGCCACAGATACGCAGTATTTT
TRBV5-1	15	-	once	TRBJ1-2	CASSLGAGLNYGYTF	TGCGCCAGCAGCTTGGGTGCAGGCCTCAACTATGGCTACACCTTC
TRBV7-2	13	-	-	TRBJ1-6	CASSLDQNSPLHF	TGTGCCAGCAGCTTAGATCAGAATTCACCCCTCCACTTT
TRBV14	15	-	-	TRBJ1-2	CASSQDSTAIRGYTF	TGTGCCAGCAGCCAAGATTCAACAGCTATCCGAGGCTACACCTTC
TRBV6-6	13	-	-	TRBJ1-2	CASSPPGVKGYTF	TGTGCCAGCAGCCCTCCGGGCGTTAAGGGCTACACCTTC
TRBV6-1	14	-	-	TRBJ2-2	CASSRGLNTGELFF	TGTGCCAGCAGCCGGGGACTCAACACCGGGGAGCTGTTTTTT
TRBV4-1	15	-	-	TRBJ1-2	CASSQVPPGGYGYTF	TGCGCCAGCAGCCAAGTCCCCCCGGGGGGGTATGGCTACACCTTC